A single sample is the source of the 8 T cell receptor beta chains below, sequenced in a study of CD8 T cells in Susac syndrome. It was with random hexamers that roughly 0.45 to 1 ug RNA was reverse transcribed. In TCRdb, the immunoSEQ multiplex PCR reads were re-called with MiXCR into one record per CDR3 protein. This table holds about 120,000 distinct CDR3 sequences, roughly 94% found once. Sequencing used CD4+ T cells from PBMCs. The source is a human donor in good health.

V usage is TRBV4-2 and J usage is TRBJ2-1; 11 positions agree with TRBD2. Germline V lookup: CDR1 LGHNA, CDR2 YNFKEQ. J gave up 4 bases and V 0 bases, and 2 bases lay outside the gene matches. The length of the CDR3 is 16 residues. This chain's CDR3 is CASSQETSGTYNEQFF. The CDR3 DNA is TGTGCCAGCAGCCAAGAGACTAGCGGGACTTACAATGAGCAGTTCTTC.

The genes are TRBV28 and TRBJ1-5, with D uncertain. The CDR3 is made up of 12 amino acids. The germline CDR1 and CDR2 sequences are MDHEN and SYDVKM. Between the trimmed V and J ends, which lost 5 bases and 5 bases, there was a span of 7 bases. CDR3 sequence: CASSRGDQPQHF. As DNA, the CDR3 is TGTGCCAGCAGTCGGGGAGATCAGCCCCAGCATTTT.

With regard to this clonotype: The junction departs from the called germline gene at one end, perhaps through a read error. The genes are TRBV7-7 and TRBJ2-5; D may match TRBD1 or TRBD2 (5 bases each). This CDR3 comprises 17 residues. Germline assignment: CDR1 SSHAT and CDR2 FNYEAQ (reference sequence). CDR3 nucleotides: TGTGCTAGCAGCTTAGGGTCAGGGACGGATTCCCAAGAGACCCAGTACTTC. Its translation: CASSLGSGTDSQETQYF.

This sequence joins TRBV10-3 and TRBJ2-3, with 8 nucleotides matching TRBD2. The junction had 5 bases not matched to a gene; V was cut back by 3 bases and J by 0 bases. Germline values: CDR1 ENHRY, CDR2 SYGVKD. The CDR3 length is 16 residues. In DNA, the CDR3 is TGTGCCATCAGTGATCTCGGACTAGCCAGCACAGATACGCAGTATTTT. Encoded protein: CAISDLGLASTDTQYF.

This chain joins TRBV3-1 and TRBJ2-3, with 12 nucleotides matching TRBD2. Germline V lookup: CDR1 LGHDT, CDR2 YNNKEL (reference sequence). The length of the CDR3 is 16 residues. J gave up 0 bases and V 3 bases, and 1 base lay outside the gene matches. DNA for the CDR3: TGTGCCAGCAGCCAGGGGACTAGCGGGAGCACAGATACGCAGTATTTT. This encodes CASSQGTSGSTDTQYF.

V usage is TRBV7-8 and J usage is TRBJ2-1; D gene uncertain. Germline assignment: CDR1 SGHVS and CDR2 FQNEAQ. V was shortened by 5 bases and J by 0 bases, with 17 bases between the two germline ends. The CDR3 loop spans 17 amino acids. CDR3 in amino acids: CASSAESARSSYNEQFF. The CDR3 DNA reads as TGTGCCAGCAGCGCTGAGTCGGCCAGGAGCTCCTACAATGAGCAGTTCTTC. The variable domain in full, completed from reference TRBV7-8 and TRBJ2-1, reads GAGVSQSPRYKVAKRGQDVALRCDPISGHVSLFWYQQALGQGPEFLTYFQNEAQLDKSGLPSDRFFAERPEGSVSTLKIQRTQQEDSAVYLCASSAESARSSYNEQFFGPGTRLTVL.

This clonotype has just one count. This chain links TRBV6-6 with TRBJ1-2, with D perhaps TRBD1 (6 bases). V dropped 6 bases and J dropped 4 bases, with 12 bases sitting between them. The CDR3 spans 13 residues. The germline gives CDR1 MNHNY, CDR2 SVGAGI (reference sequence). CDR3 sequence reads: CASRPTGIYGYTF. DNA of the CDR3: TGTGCCAGCAGACCAACAGGGATCTATGGCTACACCTTC.

In DNA, the CDR3 is TGTGCCAGCAGCTTACGAGGGACGGCCAAAAACATTCAGTACTTC. It is translated as CASSLRGTAKNIQYF. V is TRBV7-9 and J is TRBJ2-4; D assignment may be TRBD1 or TRBD2 (5 bases each). V was pared by 2 bases and J by 1 base, with 9 bases between. Germline V gene data show CDR1 as SEHNR and CDR2 as FQNEAQ (reference sequence). This CDR3 has 15 residues.